This TCR beta chain came from a study of cytomegalovirus exposure and HLA in healthy donors. Whole-study results and caveats: Indistinguishable V segments, including TRBV6-2 and TRBV6-3, were excluded. The likely origin of a cluster of highly shared sequence variants was a sequencing artifact.

A note on this clone: The antigen is unknown.

From germline, CDR1 is SQVTM and CDR2 ANQGSEA. This CDR3 has 13 amino acids. V was pared by 4 bases and J by 1 base, with 8 bases between. This PCR relied on a set of 60 Vbeta primers and 13 Jbeta primers. Source study methods: A later analysis tallied approximately 78 million unique TCR beta chains, 9.5 million to 14 million of them shared. Repertoires were generated with immunoSEQ multiplex PCR, while TCRdb's copy carries only in-frame clones and drops some. The DNA was the basis for D and trimming; V, J and clone size are from that table. Found here are roughly 190,000 clones, about 77% of them singletons; the top ten hold approximately 2%.

This sequence originates from a woman in her twenties or thirties in good health and CMV-seropositive. Sequenced: PBMCs. The chain carries TRBV29-1 and TRBJ2-1; D not resolved. CDR3 coding DNA: TGCAGCGTTGGAGCTAGTTCCTACAATGAGCAGTTCTTC. Protein sequence: CSVGASSYNEQFF.